This TCR beta chain was recovered during a study of breast tumors, draining lymph nodes, adjacent tissues. Broader study findings: Tumor TCR diversity was below lymph nodes but above nontumor tissue.

Concerning this clonotype: Antigen: not known.

A single record per CDR3 protein comes from TCRdb applying MiXCR to the multiplex PCR reads. The repertoire has about 180,000 distinct CDR3 sequences, 33% of them found once; the top ten carry around 4%. Axillary draining lymph nodes of breast cancer patients supplied the node samples. V dropped 0 bases and J dropped 6 bases, with 14 bases sitting between them. Germline assignment: CDR1 ENHRY and CDR2 SYGVKD. The CDR3 has 16 residues. The TCR originated in a female donor with breast cancer. Some clones in this sample may be carry-over from other donors' samples. Sequencing was carried out using axillary lymph node tissue. The gene calls are TRBV10-3 and TRBJ1-4; no reliable D call. The chain's CDR3 is CAISESPDKSYEKLFF. The CDR3 DNA reads TGTGCCATCAGTGAGTCCCCCGACAAATCTTATGAAAAACTGTTTTTT.